The rows below give T cell receptor beta chains drawn from one sample of a study of cytomegalovirus exposure and HLA in healthy donors. TCRdb's copy holds only in-frame clones and misses some; the assay was immunoSEQ multiplex PCR. The sample comprises some 110,000 clones, roughly 15% of which are singletons, and 0.83% rests with the top ten. Sequenced: PBMCs. These TCRs come from a female donor in good health and CMV-seronegative. CDR3s include the opening cysteine and the closing phenylalanine or tryptophan. Fields, in order: J gene, D gene, V gene, clone size, CDR3 DNA, CDR3 protein. D genes are given only for firm matches. Not every row has a clone size; where given, it reads once, few, many or a size class.

j_gene: TRBJ1-2; d_gene: .; v_gene: TRBV5-1; abundance: few; CDR3nt: TGCGCCAGCAGCTTGGAGAGAGGCGGCTACACCTTC; CDR3aa: CASSLERGGYTF
j_gene: TRBJ1-2; d_gene: TRBD1; v_gene: TRBV4-3; abundance: few; CDR3nt: TGCGCCAGCAGCCAAGATAGGGGGCCCAGCTATGGCTACACCTTC; CDR3aa: CASSQDRGPSYGYTF
j_gene: TRBJ2-7; d_gene: .; v_gene: TRBV4-3; abundance: .; CDR3nt: TGCGCCAGCAGCCAAGAGAGGTCCTACGAGCAGTACTTC; CDR3aa: CASSQERSYEQYF
j_gene: TRBJ2-5; d_gene: TRBD2; v_gene: TRBV7-2; abundance: few; CDR3nt: TGTGCCAGCAGCTCTCAGGGGCTAGCGGGGGACGGAGAGACCCAGTACTTC; CDR3aa: CASSSQGLAGDGETQYF
j_gene: TRBJ2-1; d_gene: TRBD1; v_gene: TRBV5-1; abundance: .; CDR3nt: TGCGCCAGCAGCTGGGGACAGGGGGCAGGCAATGAGCAGTTCTTC; CDR3aa: CASSWGQGAGNEQFF
j_gene: TRBJ2-7; d_gene: TRBD2; v_gene: TRBV7-9; abundance: .; CDR3nt: TGTGCCAGCGGGGGTAGCGGGAGCTCCTACGAGCAGTACTTC; CDR3aa: CASGGSGSSYEQYF
j_gene: TRBJ1-5; d_gene: TRBD1; v_gene: TRBV18; abundance: few; CDR3nt: TGTGCCAGCTCACCCCAGGGGGCTGTTTCCAATCAGCCCCAGCATTTT; CDR3aa: CASSPQGAVSNQPQHF
j_gene: TRBJ2-6; d_gene: .; v_gene: TRBV4-2; abundance: .; CDR3nt: TGTGCCAGCAGCTCCTTCGACAAAACGGGGGCCAACGTCCTGACTTTC; CDR3aa: CASSSFDKTGANVLTF
j_gene: TRBJ1-3; d_gene: TRBD1; v_gene: TRBV2; abundance: few; CDR3nt: TGTGCCAGCAGGACAGGGGAAATGGGAAACACCATATATTTT; CDR3aa: CASRTGEMGNTIYF
j_gene: TRBJ2-3; d_gene: .; v_gene: TRBV6-7; abundance: few; CDR3nt: TGTGCCAGCAGTCGCCTAGCCGCCAGGAACGGTACGCAGTATTTT; CDR3aa: CASSRLAARNGTQYF
j_gene: TRBJ1-5; d_gene: .; v_gene: TRBV7-2; abundance: .; CDR3nt: TGTGCCAGCAGCTTAGCGAGTACAGGTCAGCCCCAGCATTTT; CDR3aa: CASSLASTGQPQHF
j_gene: TRBJ2-7; d_gene: .; v_gene: TRBV7-9; abundance: .; CDR3nt: TGTGCCAGCAGCTCAGGGGAGTCCTACGAGCAGTACTTC; CDR3aa: CASSSGESYEQYF
j_gene: TRBJ2-2; d_gene: .; v_gene: TRBV5-1; abundance: .; CDR3nt: TGCGCCAGCAGCAGGGAGGTCAGGGCGACCGGGGAGCTGTTTTTT; CDR3aa: CASSREVRATGELFF
j_gene: TRBJ2-1; d_gene: TRBD2; v_gene: TRBV9; abundance: few; CDR3nt: TGTGCCAGCAGCGTAGTGGTTGGGGGGACTAGCGGTGACAATGAGCAGTTCTTC; CDR3aa: CASSVVVGGTSGDNEQFF
j_gene: TRBJ1-4; d_gene: TRBD1; v_gene: TRBV30; abundance: few; CDR3nt: TGTGCCTGGAGTGTACAGGGGAATGAAAAACTGTTTTTT; CDR3aa: CAWSVQGNEKLFF
j_gene: TRBJ2-6; d_gene: .; v_gene: TRBV18; abundance: .; CDR3nt: TGTGCCAGCTCTCCTAGCCCGAGTACTGGGGCCAACGTCCTGACTTTC; CDR3aa: CASSPSPSTGANVLTF
j_gene: TRBJ2-7; d_gene: TRBD2; v_gene: TRBV9; abundance: .; CDR3nt: TGTGCCAGCAGCCCGGGGACTAGCGGGAGACCCTACGAGCAGTACTTC; CDR3aa: CASSPGTSGRPYEQYF
j_gene: TRBJ2-5; d_gene: .; v_gene: TRBV28; abundance: few; CDR3nt: TGTGCCAGCAGTCCCCAAGGACTGACCTCTTCGGAGACCCAGTACTTC; CDR3aa: CASSPQGLTSSETQYF
j_gene: TRBJ2-5; d_gene: TRBD2; v_gene: TRBV5-1; abundance: few; CDR3nt: TGCGCCAGCAGCTTGGATCCTAGCGGGTTCCAAGAGACCCAGTACTTC; CDR3aa: CASSLDPSGFQETQYF
j_gene: TRBJ1-2; d_gene: .; v_gene: TRBV7-9; abundance: .; CDR3nt: TGTGCCAGCAGCTTACTAAAGACAGCCTCCTGGAACTATGGCTACACCTTC; CDR3aa: CASSLLKTASWNYGYTF
j_gene: TRBJ2-1; d_gene: .; v_gene: TRBV5-1; abundance: .; CDR3nt: TGCGCCAGCAGCCCCGAGGGGGGGTCCTACAATGAGCAGTTCTTC; CDR3aa: CASSPEGGSYNEQFF
j_gene: TRBJ1-1; d_gene: .; v_gene: TRBV6-5; abundance: .; CDR3nt: TGTGCCAGCAGCTCAGGGCCGAACACTGAAGCTTTCTTT; CDR3aa: CASSSGPNTEAFF
j_gene: TRBJ2-7; d_gene: TRBD1; v_gene: TRBV7-9; abundance: .; CDR3nt: TGTGCCAGCAGCTTAGGGACAGGATACGAGCAGTACTTC; CDR3aa: CASSLGTGYEQYF
j_gene: TRBJ2-5; d_gene: .; v_gene: TRBV14; abundance: few; CDR3nt: TGTGCCAGCAGCCAAACTCGGGGGGAGACCCAGTACTTC; CDR3aa: CASSQTRGETQYF
j_gene: TRBJ1-2; d_gene: .; v_gene: TRBV6-1; abundance: few; CDR3nt: TGTGCCAGCTCCACGGAGCATGGCTACACCTTC; CDR3aa: CASSTEHGYTF
j_gene: TRBJ2-1; d_gene: TRBD1; v_gene: TRBV7-2; abundance: .; CDR3nt: TGTGCCAGCAGCTTAGGGACAGGGCGGGAGCAGTTCTTC; CDR3aa: CASSLGTGREQFF
j_gene: TRBJ1-4; d_gene: .; v_gene: TRBV18; abundance: once; CDR3nt: TGTGCCAGCTCATGGCAGGATAATGAAAAACTGTTTTTT; CDR3aa: CASSWQDNEKLFF
j_gene: TRBJ1-2; d_gene: TRBD1; v_gene: TRBV4-1; abundance: few; CDR3nt: TGCGCCAGCAGCCAAGGGGACAGGGGTCACTATGGCTACACCTTC; CDR3aa: CASSQGDRGHYGYTF
j_gene: TRBJ2-5; d_gene: TRBD1; v_gene: TRBV9; abundance: .; CDR3nt: TGTGCCAGCAGCGTAGAAGCGACAGGGGGCGAGACCCAGTACTTC; CDR3aa: CASSVEATGGETQYF
j_gene: TRBJ1-3; d_gene: .; v_gene: TRBV6-6; abundance: .; CDR3nt: TGTGCCAGCACTAACCCCCGGACAGATTCGGGAAACACCATATATTTT; CDR3aa: CASTNPRTDSGNTIYF
j_gene: TRBJ2-7; d_gene: .; v_gene: TRBV5-1; abundance: few; CDR3nt: TGCGCCAGCAGCTTGGAGGGCGGGGACGAGCAGTACTTC; CDR3aa: CASSLEGGDEQYF
j_gene: TRBJ1-5; d_gene: TRBD1; v_gene: TRBV28; abundance: .; CDR3nt: TGTGCCAGCAGTCCGGTGACAGGCAGGGGGGCCCAGCATTTT; CDR3aa: CASSPVTGRGAQHF
j_gene: TRBJ2-7; d_gene: .; v_gene: TRBV12-5; abundance: few; CDR3nt: TGTGCTAGTGGTTTGGTACAGGTCGCAGGGGTGAGTGAGCAGTACTTC; CDR3aa: CASGLVQVAGVSEQYF
j_gene: TRBJ1-1; d_gene: .; v_gene: TRBV5-6; abundance: few; CDR3nt: TGTGCCAGCAGCCGGGGAGGGAAGACCCTCATGAACACTGAAGCTTTCTTT; CDR3aa: CASSRGGKTLMNTEAFF
j_gene: TRBJ2-5; d_gene: .; v_gene: TRBV6-5; abundance: .; CDR3nt: TGTGCCAGCAGTGAAACAGGGATCCAAGAGACCCAGTACTTC; CDR3aa: CASSETGIQETQYF
j_gene: TRBJ2-7; d_gene: .; v_gene: TRBV30; abundance: few; CDR3nt: TGTGCCTGGAGTGTATTGGGCAGTTACTCCTACGAGCAGTACTTC; CDR3aa: CAWSVLGSYSYEQYF
j_gene: TRBJ2-7; d_gene: .; v_gene: TRBV30; abundance: .; CDR3nt: TGTGCCTGGAGTGTATCCGTCTACGAGCAGTACTTC; CDR3aa: CAWSVSVYEQYF
j_gene: TRBJ2-2; d_gene: .; v_gene: TRBV7-6; abundance: .; CDR3nt: TGTGCCAGCAGCTTCCTCGGTGAGAACACCGGGGAGCTGTTTTTT; CDR3aa: CASSFLGENTGELFF
j_gene: TRBJ2-5; d_gene: TRBD1; v_gene: TRBV9; abundance: few; CDR3nt: TGTGCCAGCAGCGTAGGAACAGGGGGGCACCAAGAGACCCAGTACTTC; CDR3aa: CASSVGTGGHQETQYF
j_gene: TRBJ2-7; d_gene: .; v_gene: TRBV21-1; abundance: .; CDR3nt: TGTGCCAGCAGCAAGGTTGAGGGGGGGATATACGAGCAGTACTTC; CDR3aa: CASSKVEGGIYEQYF
j_gene: TRBJ1-3; d_gene: .; v_gene: TRBV29-1; abundance: .; CDR3nt: TGCAGCGTTGAAGATGGGGCCGGGGGGCTGTCTGGAAACACCATATATTTT; CDR3aa: CSVEDGAGGLSGNTIYF
j_gene: TRBJ2-3; d_gene: .; v_gene: TRBV19; abundance: .; CDR3nt: TGTGCCAGTGGTGGGGGGTCTACAGATACGCAGTATTTT; CDR3aa: CASGGGSTDTQYF